This T cell receptor (beta chain) comes out of a study of T cells in Graves' hyperthyroidism and ophthalmopathy. The authors deemed Graves' hyperthyroidism stable absent ophthalmopathy progression within 18 months. Germline V gene lookup returns CDR1 SGHAT and CDR2 FQDESV (reference sequence). This CDR3 comprises 13 residues. V was trimmed by 1 base and J by 2 bases, leaving 6 bases between them. TCR beta CDR3 sequences were amplified from RNA transcripts. HTBI primers were employed in a first-round RT-PCR of the TCR CDR3. TCRdb passed the multiplex PCR reads through MiXCR, listing each CDR3 protein once. The sample includes a few hundred thousand distinct CDR3 sequences, roughly 46% of them seen just once.

Sequencing used peripheral blood or thyroid tissue (not recorded which). The V call is TRBV11-1, the J call TRBJ2-7; D is ambiguous. This receptor was identified in a woman aged 18-35 years with Graves' hyperthyroidism. The CDR3 reads CASSLVTAYEQYF. The DNA of the CDR3 is TGTGCCAGCAGCTTAGTTACAGCCTACGAGCAGTACTTC.